This T cell receptor (beta chain) was observed in a study of shared T cell receptors in the human thymus. The CDR3 extends over 16 amino acids. CDR1 and CDR2 (germline): SGHRS, YFSETQ. The J segment lost 4 bases and the V segment lost 5 bases, leaving 14 bases of the junction unmatched. Profiling relied on immunoSEQ multiplex PCR, and the TCRdb table lists in-frame clones only, not all of them. Counted here are hundreds of thousands of clones, roughly 86% occurring once; the ten biggest clones make up roughly 0.0094%. These sequences were also reported in another study, on human thymus T cells. As that report states: The study used thymus tissue resected during corrective heart surgery. Overlap was high between thymic repertoires from unrelated individuals, as reported in related research.

Sequences were obtained from thymocytes. The clonotype was recovered from a boy less than two years old with a congenital heart defect. The J gene is TRBJ1-2, the V gene TRBV5-1; 7 nucleotides agree with TRBD1. CDR3 protein: CASRWDSRFLGYGYTF. For the CDR3, the DNA is TGCGCCAGCAGATGGGACAGCCGCTTTTTGGGCTATGGCTACACCTTC.